What follows are 5 T cell receptor beta chains derived from one specimen sequenced in a study of cytomegalovirus exposure and HLA in healthy donors. The data were produced by immunoSEQ multiplex PCR, yet TCRdb's version contains in-frame clones alone and is incomplete. The top ten clones hold 0.95% to 1.3% of a sample with 100,000 to 150,000 clones, 89% of them seen once. The sequencing sample was made of PBMCs. The receptors were gathered from a woman aged 18-29 years in good health and CMV-seronegative.

V usage is TRBV6-6 and J usage is TRBJ2-1; 11 bases line up with TRBD1. Per germline, CDR1 MNHNY and CDR2 SVGAGI (reference sequence). The CDR3 extends over 14 amino acids. J lost 7 bases, V lost 2 bases, and 1 base had no gene match. The CDR3 loop reads CASSYGDRGNEQFF. The CDR3 nucleotides are TGTGCCAGCAGTTACGGGGACAGGGGGAATGAGCAGTTCTTC.

V gene TRBV9 combines with J gene TRBJ1-5; a weak D match, TRBD1 (5 bases). V lost 4 bases and J 1 base, leaving 15 bases between the germline ends. From germline, CDR1 is SGDLS and CDR2 YYNGEE. The CDR3 is 16 residues long. The CDR3, as DNA: TGTGCCAGCAGCCCTGGGAGGGGTGAGAGCAATCAGCCCCAGCATTTT. Protein product: CASSPGRGESNQPQHF.

This rearrangement joins TRBV19 to TRBJ1-5; D is perhaps TRBD1 (6 bases). This CDR3 contains 14 residues. Germline V gene lookup returns CDR1 LNHDA and CDR2 SQIVND (reference sequence). Trimming shortened V by 2 bases and J by 4 bases, and 9 bases separated the two germline ends. CDR3 nucleotide sequence: TGTGCCAGTAGTATACGGGACACGAATCAGCCCCAGCATTTT. Translation: CASSIRDTNQPQHF.

This sequence joins TRBV19 and TRBJ1-4, with D perhaps TRBD1 (5 bases). The CDR3 contains 15 residues. Per the germline V gene, CDR1 is LNHDA and CDR2 is SQIVND (reference sequence). V lost 3 bases, J lost 0 bases, and 8 bases lay in between. CDR3 in DNA: TGTGCCAGTAGTATTGGGACTACAACTAATGAAAAACTGTTTTTT. This translates into CASSIGTTTNEKLFF.

In this sample, this clone turned up once. The V and J genes are TRBV27 and TRBJ2-5; 7 nucleotides line up with TRBD2. The germline gives CDR1 MNHEY, CDR2 SMNVEV (reference sequence). The CDR3 spans 16 residues. J gave up 1 base and V 5 bases, and 10 bases lay outside the gene matches. CDR3 nucleotide sequence: TGTGCCAGCAGTCCGTGGGGAGGGTACGGCCAAGAGACCCAGTACTTC. It specifies CASSPWGGYGQETQYF.